The TCR beta chain described here comes from a study of blood T cells in healthy people across ages. The table lists this clonotype with many counts. Its antigen is still unknown. Study-wide results and caveats: Both naive CD4+ cell counts and diversity were greater in long-lived donors than in aged donors.

A second PCR, run for about 7 to 11 cycles, used a sample-barcoded 5' primer plus a J-beta primer mix. From each sample, at least 3 million paired-end reads containing CDR3 were obtained. TCRdb reprocessed the 5' RACE reads with MiXCR, giving one entry per CDR3 protein. The data show some 640,000 distinct CDR3 sequences, approximately 30% seen once. CDR1 and CDR2 from the germline V gene are MNHNS and SASEGT. Trimming took 2 bases from V and 1 from J; bases not matched to a gene: 13. The CDR3 loop spans 18 amino acids. They isolated at least 7 million PBMCs from each sample. Per sample, extraction of total RNA gave at least 6 micrograms in every case.

Sequenced input: blood. This clonotype was sampled from a woman older than 75 in good health. This chain joins TRBV6-1 and TRBJ1-1, with TRBD1 matching over 7 bases. CDR3 DNA: TGTGCCAGCAGTGAACCTGGAGCCCCGGGACAGAAGAACACTGAAGCTTTCTTT. Protein: CASSEPGAPGQKNTEAFF.